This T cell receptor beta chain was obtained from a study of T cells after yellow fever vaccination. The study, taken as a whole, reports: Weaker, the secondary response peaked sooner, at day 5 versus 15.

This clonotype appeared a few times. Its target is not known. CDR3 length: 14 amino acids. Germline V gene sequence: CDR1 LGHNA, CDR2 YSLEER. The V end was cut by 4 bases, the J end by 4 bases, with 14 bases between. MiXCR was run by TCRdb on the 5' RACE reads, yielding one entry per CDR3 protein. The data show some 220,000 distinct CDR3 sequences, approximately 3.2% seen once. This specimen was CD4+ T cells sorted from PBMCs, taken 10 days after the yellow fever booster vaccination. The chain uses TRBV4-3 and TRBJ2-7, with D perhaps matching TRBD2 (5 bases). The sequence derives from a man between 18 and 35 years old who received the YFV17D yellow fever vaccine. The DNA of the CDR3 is TGCGCCAGCAGCCTAAGAGAGAGGGATTACGAGCAGTACTTC. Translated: CASSLRERDYEQYF.